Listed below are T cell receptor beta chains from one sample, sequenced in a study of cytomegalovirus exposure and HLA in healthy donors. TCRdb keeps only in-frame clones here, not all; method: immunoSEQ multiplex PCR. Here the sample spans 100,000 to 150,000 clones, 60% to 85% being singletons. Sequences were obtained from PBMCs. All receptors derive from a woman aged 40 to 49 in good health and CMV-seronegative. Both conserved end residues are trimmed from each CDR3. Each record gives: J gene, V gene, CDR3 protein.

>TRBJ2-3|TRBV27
ASSLEGIALDTQY
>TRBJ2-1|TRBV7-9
ASSFPGLLGVEQF
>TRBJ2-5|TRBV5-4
ASSLSGGLAETQY
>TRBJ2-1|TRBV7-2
ASSLVRGNNEQF
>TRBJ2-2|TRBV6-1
ASSELAGGHTGELF
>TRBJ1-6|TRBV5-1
ASSLAQQNSPLH
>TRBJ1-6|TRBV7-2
ASSPQGNSPLH
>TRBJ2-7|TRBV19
ASSIRTGARNEQY
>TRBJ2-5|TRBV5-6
ASSGRQGGTETQY
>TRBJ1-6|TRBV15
ATSRDRTLSNSPLH
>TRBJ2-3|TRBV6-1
ASRAPGLASDTQY
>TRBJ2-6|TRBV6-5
ASSLQGSGANVLT
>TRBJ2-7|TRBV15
ATSDLGSSTGGRYEQY
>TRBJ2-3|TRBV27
ASSSSGGTDTQY
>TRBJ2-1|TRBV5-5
ASSEHGTGGRDEQF
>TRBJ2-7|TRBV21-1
ASSKLGGDSPYEQY
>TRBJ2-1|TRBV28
ASIPGDDSYNEQF
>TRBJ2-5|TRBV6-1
ASSELEGGPQETQY
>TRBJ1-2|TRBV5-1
ASSLGPANNYGYT
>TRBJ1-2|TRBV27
ASSLYSQGGGYT
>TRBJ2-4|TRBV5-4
ASSISGGAVNIQY
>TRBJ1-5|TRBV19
ASTPEGFGNQPQH
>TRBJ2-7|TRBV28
ASSFKRQGSTYEQY
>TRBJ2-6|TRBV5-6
ASRAGANGLT
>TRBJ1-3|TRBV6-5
ASLTRSGNTIY
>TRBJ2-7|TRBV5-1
ASSLTAAGGKRGWYEQY
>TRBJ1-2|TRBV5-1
ASSLAQGGYT
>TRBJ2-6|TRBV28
ARYRDSGANGLT
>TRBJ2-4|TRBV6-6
ASSPLGGSNIQY
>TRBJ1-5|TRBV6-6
ASSYPGTDNQPQH
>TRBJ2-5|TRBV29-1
SVGRGGGNFGEETQY
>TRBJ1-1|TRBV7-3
ASSSQGTGRAF
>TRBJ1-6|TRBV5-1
ASSLEVGTGSPLH
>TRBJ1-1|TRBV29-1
SVESSVNRGPGTEAF
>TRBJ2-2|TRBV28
ASSLPGAGGGTGELF
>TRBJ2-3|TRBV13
ASSLGDFHTDTQY
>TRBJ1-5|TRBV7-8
ASSPGENQPQH
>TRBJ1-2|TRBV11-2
ASTPQGHYGYT
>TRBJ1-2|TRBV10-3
AISEGTGVYGYT
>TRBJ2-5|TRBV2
ASSEGSGGQEAQY
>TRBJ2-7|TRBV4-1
ASSPGGDEQY
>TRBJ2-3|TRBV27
ASSFSGGVRGTDTQY
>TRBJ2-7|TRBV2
ASSRAYEQY
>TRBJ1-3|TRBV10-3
AILEGNTIY
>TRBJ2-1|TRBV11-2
ASSSTSGSSYNEQF
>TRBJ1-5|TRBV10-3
AISDGGSTDGNQPQH
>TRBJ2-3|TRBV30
AWSVRGGWADTQY
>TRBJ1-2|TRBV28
ASSLADRFDGYT
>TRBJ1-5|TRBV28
ASTRTLASNQPQH
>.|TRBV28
ASSLERRPYEQY
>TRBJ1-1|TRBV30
AWSVLEGRMNTEAF
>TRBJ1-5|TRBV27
ASSSEGGQAQH
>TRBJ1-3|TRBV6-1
ASGRGGNTIY
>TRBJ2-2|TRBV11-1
ASRSQGAGELF
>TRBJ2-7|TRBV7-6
ASSLVPPGTTIYEQY